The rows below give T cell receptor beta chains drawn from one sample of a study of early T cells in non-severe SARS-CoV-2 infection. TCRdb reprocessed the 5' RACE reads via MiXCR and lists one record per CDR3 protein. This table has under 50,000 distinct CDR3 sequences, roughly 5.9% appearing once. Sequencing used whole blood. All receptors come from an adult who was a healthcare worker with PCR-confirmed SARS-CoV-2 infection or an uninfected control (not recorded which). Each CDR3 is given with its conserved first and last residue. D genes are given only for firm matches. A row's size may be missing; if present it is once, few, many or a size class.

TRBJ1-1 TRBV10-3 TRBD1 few CAISVQGGNTEAFF TGTGCCATCAGTGTCCAGGGGGGCAACACTGAAGCTTTCTTT
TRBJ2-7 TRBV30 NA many CAWSVNRRYEQYF TGTGCCTGGAGTGTCAATCGGAGGTACGAGCAGTACTTC
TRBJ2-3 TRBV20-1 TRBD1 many CSASPGTGRNTQYF TGCAGTGCTAGTCCAGGGACAGGGCGCAATACGCAGTATTTT
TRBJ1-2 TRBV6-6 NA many CASSYRANGYTF TGTGCCAGCAGTTACAGGGCTAATGGCTACACCTTC
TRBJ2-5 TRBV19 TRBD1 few CASSISRGGAETQYF TGTGCCAGTAGTATATCGCGAGGGGGCGCGGAGACCCAGTACTTC
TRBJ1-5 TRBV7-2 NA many CASRVGPGVDQPQHF TGTGCCAGCAGAGTAGGGCCAGGGGTTGATCAGCCCCAGCATTTT
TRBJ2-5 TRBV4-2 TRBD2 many CASSQPGTSGTVQYF TGTGCCAGCAGCCAACCCGGGACTAGCGGTACGGTACAGTACTTC
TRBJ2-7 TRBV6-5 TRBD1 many CASSPWTGRAEQYF TGTGCCAGCAGCCCATGGACAGGGCGGGCCGAGCAGTACTTC
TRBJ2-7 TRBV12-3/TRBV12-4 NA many CASSDGLAQYF TGTGCCAGCAGTGACGGTTTGGCGCAGTACTTC
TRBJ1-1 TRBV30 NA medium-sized CAWSLRGQNTEAFF TGTGCCTGGAGCCTCAGGGGACAGAACACTGAAGCTTTCTTT
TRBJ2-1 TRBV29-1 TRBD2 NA CSGSGTSVYNEQFF TGCAGCGGATCCGGGACTAGCGTCTACAATGAGCAGTTCTTC
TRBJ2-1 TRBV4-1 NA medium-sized CASSQDPPAEEDNEQFF TGCGCCAGCAGCCAAGATCCCCCAGCGGAGGAAGACAATGAGCAGTTCTTC
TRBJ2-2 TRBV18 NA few CASSPLGGGTGSTGELFF TGTGCCAGCTCACCCCTCGGCGGGGGGACAGGAAGCACCGGGGAGCTGTTTTTT
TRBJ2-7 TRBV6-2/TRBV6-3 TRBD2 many CASSVIAGGGEQYF TGTGCCAGCAGTGTCATCGCGGGAGGAGGCGAGCAGTACTTC
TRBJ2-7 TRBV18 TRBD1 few CASSRAGQGSEQYF TGTGCCAGCTCACGGGCGGGACAGGGAAGCGAGCAGTACTTC
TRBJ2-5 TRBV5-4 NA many CASSDTGKETQYF TGTGCCAGCAGTGACACAGGGAAGGAGACCCAGTACTTC
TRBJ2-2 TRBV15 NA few CATSRDSRTKSGELFF TGTGCCACCAGCAGAGATAGCCGTACAAAGTCCGGGGAGCTGTTTTTT
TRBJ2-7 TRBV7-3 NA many CASSLNWSRDKRWTYEQYF TGTGCCAGCAGCTTAAATTGGTCGAGGGACAAAAGGTGGACCTACGAGCAGTACTTC
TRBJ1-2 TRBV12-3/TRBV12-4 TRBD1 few CARRDSFSTDYGYTF TGTGCCAGGCGGGACAGCTTCTCGACTGACTATGGCTACACCTTC
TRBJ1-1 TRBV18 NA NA CASSPDRYTEAFF TGTGCCAGCTCTCCGGACAGATACACTGAAGCTTTCTTT
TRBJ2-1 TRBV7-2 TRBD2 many CASSLISYRGGNEQFF TGTGCCAGCAGCTTAATTTCGTATCGGGGGGGCAATGAGCAGTTCTTC
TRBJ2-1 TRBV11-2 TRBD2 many CASSLGGRKGDEQFF TGTGCCAGCAGCTTAGGCGGGAGGAAGGGGGATGAGCAGTTCTTC
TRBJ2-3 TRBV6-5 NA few CASSYRQSVDTQYF TGTGCCAGCAGTTACAGACAGTCTGTGGATACGCAGTATTTT
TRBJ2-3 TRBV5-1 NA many CASSLMAGSTDTQYF TGCGCCAGCAGCTTGATGGCGGGTAGCACAGATACGCAGTATTTT
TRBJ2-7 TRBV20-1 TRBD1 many CSAVRRDSVSYEQYF TGCAGTGCTGTTAGACGGGACAGCGTCTCCTACGAGCAGTACTTC
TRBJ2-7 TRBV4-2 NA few CASSPEGRSNYEQYF TGTGCCAGCAGCCCCGAGGGACGTAGTAACTACGAGCAGTACTTC
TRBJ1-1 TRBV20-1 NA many CSAVRTLMNTEAFF TGCAGTGCGGTCCGCACTCTCATGAACACTGAAGCTTTCTTT
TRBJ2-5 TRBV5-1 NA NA CASSLFPIETQYF TGCGCCAGCAGCTTGTTTCCGATAGAGACCCAGTACTTC
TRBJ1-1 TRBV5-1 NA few CASSTETGSWAISTEAFF TGCGCCAGCAGCACCGAAACAGGGAGCTGGGCAATTAGCACTGAAGCTTTCTTT
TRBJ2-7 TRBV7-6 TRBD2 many CASSRTSGDYEQYF TGTGCCAGCAGCCGGACTAGCGGGGACTACGAGCAGTACTTC
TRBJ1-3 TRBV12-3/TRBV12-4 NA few CASRRDLRGDGNTIYF TGTGCCAGCAGACGTGACTTGAGAGGGGACGGGAACACCATATATTTT
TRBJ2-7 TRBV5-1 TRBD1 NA CASSWGQGASYEQYF TGCGCCAGCAGCTGGGGACAGGGGGCCTCCTACGAGCAGTACTTC
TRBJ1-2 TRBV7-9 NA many CASSKHQGRDYGYTF TGTGCCAGCAGCAAGCATCAGGGACGGGACTATGGCTACACCTTC
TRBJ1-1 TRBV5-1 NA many CASSSRGANTEAFF TGCGCCAGCAGCTCCAGGGGTGCGAACACTGAAGCTTTCTTT
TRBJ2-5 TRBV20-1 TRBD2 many CSASLAGQETQYF TGCAGTGCTAGTTTAGCGGGACAAGAGACCCAGTACTTC
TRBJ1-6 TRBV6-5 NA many CASRSGTYTGPLHF TGTGCCAGCAGATCCGGGACCTACACAGGTCCCCTCCACTTT
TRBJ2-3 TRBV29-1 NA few CSVLRAGKSDTQYF TGCAGCGTCCTAAGGGCGGGCAAGTCTGATACGCAGTATTTT
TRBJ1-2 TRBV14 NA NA CASSPPPGGNYGYTF TGTGCCAGCAGCCCGCCGCCCGGGGGCAACTATGGCTACACCTTC
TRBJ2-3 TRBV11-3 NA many CASSLSTGLLEDTQYF TGTGCCAGCAGCTTAAGCACTGGCCTTTTGGAAGATACGCAGTATTTT
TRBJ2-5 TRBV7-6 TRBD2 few CASSATRWLAGGREQETQYF TGTGCCAGCAGCGCAACCAGATGGCTAGCGGGGGGCCGAGAACAAGAGACCCAGTACTTC
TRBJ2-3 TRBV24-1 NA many CATSDRGPSTDTQYF TGTGCCACCAGTGATCGGGGACCGAGCACAGATACGCAGTATTTT
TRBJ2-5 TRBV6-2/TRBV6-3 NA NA CASSQMRTQYF TGTGCCAGCAGTCAGATGCGGACCCAGTACTTC
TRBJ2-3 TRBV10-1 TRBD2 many CASNRSLAGGPTDTQYF TGCGCCAGCAACAGGTCATTAGCGGGGGGCCCCACAGATACGCAGTATTTT
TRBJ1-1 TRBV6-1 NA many CASSSGRVADKAFF TGTGCCAGCAGCAGCGGAAGAGTGGCGGACAAAGCTTTCTTT
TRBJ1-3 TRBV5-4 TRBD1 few CASSSDRGIHTIYF TGTGCCAGCAGCTCGGACAGGGGGATACACACCATATATTTT
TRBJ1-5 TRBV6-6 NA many CASSYGGAQPQHF TGTGCCAGCAGTTACGGGGGGGCTCAGCCCCAGCATTTT
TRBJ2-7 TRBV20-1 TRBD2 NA CSAVTSGRGEQYF TGCAGTGCCGTGACTAGCGGGAGAGGCGAGCAGTACTTC
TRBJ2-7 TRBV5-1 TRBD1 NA CASTTGDSTYEQYF TGCGCCAGCACTACAGGGGATAGCACCTACGAGCAGTACTTC
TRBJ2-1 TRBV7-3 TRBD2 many CASSRTSGPLGNEQFF TGTGCCAGCAGTAGGACTAGCGGGCCACTTGGCAATGAGCAGTTCTTC
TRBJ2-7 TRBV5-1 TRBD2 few CASSRTSGDTYEQYF TGCGCCAGCAGCCGGACTAGCGGTGACACCTACGAGCAGTACTTC
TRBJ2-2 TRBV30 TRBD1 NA CASLRDRGNTGELFF TGTGCCTCCCTACGGGACAGGGGGAACACCGGGGAGCTGTTTTTT
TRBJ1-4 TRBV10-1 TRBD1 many CASTRPRGQGATNEKLFF TGCGCCAGCACCCGACCAAGGGGGCAGGGGGCGACTAATGAAAAACTGTTTTTT
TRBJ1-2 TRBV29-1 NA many CSAFEEGGSYGYTF TGCAGCGCCTTTGAGGAAGGGGGAAGCTATGGCTACACCTTC
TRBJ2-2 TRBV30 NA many CAWSTWSTGELFF TGTGCCTGGAGTACCTGGTCCACCGGGGAGCTGTTTTTT
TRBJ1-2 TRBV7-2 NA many CASSLTGQPRYTF TGTGCCAGCAGCCTAACAGGACAGCCCCGCTACACCTTC
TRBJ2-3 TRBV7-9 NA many CASSLGPRAGGTDTQYF TGTGCCAGCAGCTTAGGCCCACGGGCCGGGGGTACAGATACGCAGTATTTT
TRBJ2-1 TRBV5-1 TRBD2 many CASSLGRGNNEQFF TGCGCCAGCAGCTTGGGGCGGGGGAACAATGAGCAGTTCTTC
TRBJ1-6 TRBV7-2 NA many CASSLDARSLHKALHF TGTGCCAGCAGCTTAGACGCCCGCTCCCTACATAAGGCCCTCCACTTT
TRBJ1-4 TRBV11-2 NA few CASSITARQEKLFF TGTGCCAGCAGCATAACCGCCCGGCAGGAAAAACTGTTTTTT